The entry below describes one T cell receptor beta chain. What this receptor recognizes is not known. Base qualities are not recorded, but no much larger clone differs from it by a single base. From the cysteine through the phenylalanine, the CDR3 covers 15 amino acids. Just CDR3 DNA is preserved here, 45 bases in frame from base 1. Ends trimmed: V by 5 bases, J by 4 bases; bases unmatched to a gene: 5. As encoded in the germline V gene, CDR1 is KGHDR while CDR2 is SFDVKD. TCRbeta CDR3 regions were amplified from genomic DNA by means of the immunoSEQ Assay, a bias-controlled multiplex PCR. Per the source publication's procedure: Nucleated cell counts per sample were estimated from amplification of reference gene primers within the assay. To quantify the absolute abundance of each unique TCRbeta CDR3 rearrangement, sequence reads were collapsed and filtered. For each sample, productive Simpson clonality was calculated as the square root of Simpson's diversity index over productive rearrangements. Entries here come from immuneACCESS through TCRdb and include only in-frame sequences with V and J called. Some clones fail to appear in such tables; in the studies checked, an unresolved V gene covers under half of the shortfall, and the cause of the remainder is unknown. The DNA gave D and trimming, while V, J and clone size come from that table. The sample profile shows tens of thousands of clones; about three quarters of them were found once. Jointly, the top ten make up 20% of the sample.

The sample is drawn from a study of blood T cell repertoires in COVID-19 (TCRdb year 2020). Looking at the study overall: Collaborator samples came from the United States, Italy and Spain and covered acute and convalescent phases of COVID-19. The prospective study material was composed of cDNA or gDNA derived from T cells, B-cell-depleted T cells, or PBMCs. Deeply sampled blood TCRbeta repertoires from subjects exposed to, actively infected with, or recovered from COVID-19 were included in the dataset. A freely available public database, intended as a resource for researchers studying the immune response to SARS-CoV-2, is where the repertoires were released. The samples were drawn from two sources: the first 160 participants of the ongoing ImmuneRACE study, and 1,254 subjects contributed by 6 global collaborators. A de-identified subject ID, COVID-19 status, age in years and sex were almost always included in the sample metadata. Where HLA class I and class II types were available, the types were taken from metadata supplied by the sample provider, not from assay-based typing.

Collaborating institutions collected whole blood in K2EDTA tubes following their own protocols. For TCRbeta analysis, collaborators shipped samples in one of three forms: frozen whole blood, isolated PBMCs, or DNA extracted from either of those sample types. The paper as a whole reports these results and caveats: The amount of clinical and demographic metadata varied by source and participant and was provided uncurated.

Sequenced: peripheral blood. The chain employs TRBV24-1 and TRBJ1-1; TRBD1 matches 11 bases in the middle. The source of this sequence is a human donor with active or convalescent COVID-19. The donor label of this sample is uncertain. The DNA reads TGTGCCACCAGTGTGGACAGGGGGCCGGTCACTGAAGCTTTCTTT. Translated, this is CATSVDRGPVTEAFF.